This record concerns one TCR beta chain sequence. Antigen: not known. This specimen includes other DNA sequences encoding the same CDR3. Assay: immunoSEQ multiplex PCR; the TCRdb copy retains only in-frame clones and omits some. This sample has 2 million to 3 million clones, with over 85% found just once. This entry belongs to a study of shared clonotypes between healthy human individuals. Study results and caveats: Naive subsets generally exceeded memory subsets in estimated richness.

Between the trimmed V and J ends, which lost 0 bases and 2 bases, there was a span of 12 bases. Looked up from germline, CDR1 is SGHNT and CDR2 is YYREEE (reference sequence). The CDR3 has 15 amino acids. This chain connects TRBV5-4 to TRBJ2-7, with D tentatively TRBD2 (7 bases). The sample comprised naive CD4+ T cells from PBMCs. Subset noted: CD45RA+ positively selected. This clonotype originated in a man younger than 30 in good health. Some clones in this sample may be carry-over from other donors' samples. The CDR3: CASSLAGGTPYEQYF. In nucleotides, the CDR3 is TGTGCCAGCAGCTTGGCGGGGGGCACCCCCTACGAGCAGTACTTC.